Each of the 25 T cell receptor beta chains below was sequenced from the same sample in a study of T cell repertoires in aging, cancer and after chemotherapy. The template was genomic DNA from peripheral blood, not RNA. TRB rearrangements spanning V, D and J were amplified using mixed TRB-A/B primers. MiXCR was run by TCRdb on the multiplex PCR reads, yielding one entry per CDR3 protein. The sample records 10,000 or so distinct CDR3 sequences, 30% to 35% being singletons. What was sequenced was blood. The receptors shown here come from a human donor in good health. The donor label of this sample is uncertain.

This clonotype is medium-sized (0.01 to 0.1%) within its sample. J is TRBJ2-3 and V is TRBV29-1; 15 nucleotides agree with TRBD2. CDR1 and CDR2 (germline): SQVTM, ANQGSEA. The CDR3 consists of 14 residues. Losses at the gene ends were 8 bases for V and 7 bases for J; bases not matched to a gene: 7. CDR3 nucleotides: TGCAGCTCCGGACTAGCGGGGGGGCTCCATACGCAGTATTTT. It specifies CSSGLAGGLHTQYF.

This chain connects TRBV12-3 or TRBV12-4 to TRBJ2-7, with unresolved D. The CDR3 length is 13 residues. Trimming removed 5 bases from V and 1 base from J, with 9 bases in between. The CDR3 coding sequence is TGTGCCAGCAGTCAGACACCTTCCTACGAGCAGTACTTC. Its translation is CASSQTPSYEQYF.

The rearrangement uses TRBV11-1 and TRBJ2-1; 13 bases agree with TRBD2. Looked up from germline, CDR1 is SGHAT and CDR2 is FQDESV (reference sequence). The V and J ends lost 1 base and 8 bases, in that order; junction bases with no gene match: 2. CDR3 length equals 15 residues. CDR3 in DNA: TGTGCCAGCAGCTTAGTGGGGACTAGCGGGGATGAGCAGTTCTTC. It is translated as CASSLVGTSGDEQFF.

The CDR3, as DNA: TGTGCCAGCAGTTACCCCTCCACAAGCTCCTACGAGCAGTACTTC. Its translation is CASSYPSTSSYEQYF. V usage is TRBV6-6 and J usage is TRBJ2-7; D unresolved. There are 15 residues in the CDR3. Germline CDR1 is MNHNY and CDR2 is SVGAGI (reference sequence). Trimming stripped 2 bases from V and 0 bases from J, with 11 bases between.

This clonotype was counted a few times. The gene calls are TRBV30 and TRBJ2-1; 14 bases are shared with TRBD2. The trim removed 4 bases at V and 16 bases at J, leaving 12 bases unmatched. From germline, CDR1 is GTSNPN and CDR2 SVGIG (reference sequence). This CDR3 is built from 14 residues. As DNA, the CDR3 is TGTGCCTGGACCCTCTCCGGGACTAGCGGGAGTTATTTCTTC. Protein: CAWTLSGTSGSYFF.

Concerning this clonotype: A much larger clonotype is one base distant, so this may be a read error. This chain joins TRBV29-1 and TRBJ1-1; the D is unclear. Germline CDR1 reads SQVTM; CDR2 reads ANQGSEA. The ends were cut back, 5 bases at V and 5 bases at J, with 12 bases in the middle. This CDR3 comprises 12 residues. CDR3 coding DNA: TGCAGCGTTTCCCTCGGGAAAACTGAAGCTTTCTTT. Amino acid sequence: CSVSLGKTEAFF.

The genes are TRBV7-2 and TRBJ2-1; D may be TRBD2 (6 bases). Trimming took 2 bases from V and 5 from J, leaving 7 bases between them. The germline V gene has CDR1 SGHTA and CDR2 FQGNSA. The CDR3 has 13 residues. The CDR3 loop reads CASSLRRDNEQFF. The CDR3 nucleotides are TGTGCCAGCAGCTTAAGGAGGGACAATGAGCAGTTCTTC.

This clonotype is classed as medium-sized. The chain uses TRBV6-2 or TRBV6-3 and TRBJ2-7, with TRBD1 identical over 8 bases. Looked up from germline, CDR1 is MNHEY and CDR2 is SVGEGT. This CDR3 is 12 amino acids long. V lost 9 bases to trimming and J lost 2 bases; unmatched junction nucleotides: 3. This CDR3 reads CASHRGTYEQYF. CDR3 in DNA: TGTGCCAGTCACAGGGGGACCTACGAGCAGTACTTC.

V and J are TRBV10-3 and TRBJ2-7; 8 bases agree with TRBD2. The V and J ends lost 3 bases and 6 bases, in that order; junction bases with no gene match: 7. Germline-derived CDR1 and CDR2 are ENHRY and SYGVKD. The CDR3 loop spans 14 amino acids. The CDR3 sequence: CAISETSGALEQYF. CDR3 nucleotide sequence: TGTGCCATCAGTGAAACTAGCGGCGCCCTCGAGCAGTACTTC.

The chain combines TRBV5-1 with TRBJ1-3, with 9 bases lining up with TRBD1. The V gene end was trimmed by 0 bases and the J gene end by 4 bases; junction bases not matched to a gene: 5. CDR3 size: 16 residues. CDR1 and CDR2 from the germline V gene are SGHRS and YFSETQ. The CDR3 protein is CASSLAAGTGGNTIYF. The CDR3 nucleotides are TGCGCCAGCAGCTTGGCCGCGGGGACAGGGGGAAACACCATATATTTT.

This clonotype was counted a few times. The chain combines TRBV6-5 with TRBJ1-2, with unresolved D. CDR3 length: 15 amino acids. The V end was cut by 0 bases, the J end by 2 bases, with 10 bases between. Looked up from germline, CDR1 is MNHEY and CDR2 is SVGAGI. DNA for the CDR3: TGTGCCAGCAGTTACTCGACCCCTCCCAACTATGGCTACACCTTC. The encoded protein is CASSYSTPPNYGYTF.

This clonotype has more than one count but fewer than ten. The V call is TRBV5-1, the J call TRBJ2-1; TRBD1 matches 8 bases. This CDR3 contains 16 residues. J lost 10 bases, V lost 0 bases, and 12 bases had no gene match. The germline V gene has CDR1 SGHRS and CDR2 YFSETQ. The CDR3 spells CASSLAGGQVPTEQFF. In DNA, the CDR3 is TGCGCCAGCAGCTTGGCCGGGGGACAGGTTCCTACAGAGCAGTTCTTC.

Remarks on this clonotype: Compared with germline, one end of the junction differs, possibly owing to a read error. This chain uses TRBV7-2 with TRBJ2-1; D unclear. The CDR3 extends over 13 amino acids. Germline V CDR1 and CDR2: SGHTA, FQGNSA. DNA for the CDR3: TGTGCTAGCAGCTTAGAGGCGAACAATGAGCAGTTCTTC. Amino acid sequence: CASSLEANNEQFF.

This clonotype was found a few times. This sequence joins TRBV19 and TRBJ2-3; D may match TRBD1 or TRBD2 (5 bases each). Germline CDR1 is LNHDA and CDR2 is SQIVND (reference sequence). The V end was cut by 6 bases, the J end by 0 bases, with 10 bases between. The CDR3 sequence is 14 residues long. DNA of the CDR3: TGTGCCAGTAGGAGGGACCTCAGCACAGATACGCAGTATTTT. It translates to CASRRDLSTDTQYF. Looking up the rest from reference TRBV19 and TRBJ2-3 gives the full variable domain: DGGITQSPKYLFRKEGQNVTLSCEQNLNHDAMYWYRQDPGQGLRLIYYSQIVNDFQKGDIAEGYSVSREKKESFPLTVTSAQKNPTAFYLCASRRDLSTDTQYFGPGTRLTVL.

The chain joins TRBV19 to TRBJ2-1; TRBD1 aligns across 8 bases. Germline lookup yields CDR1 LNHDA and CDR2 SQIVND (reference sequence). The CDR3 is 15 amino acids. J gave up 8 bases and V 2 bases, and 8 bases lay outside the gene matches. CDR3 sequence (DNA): TGTGCCAGTAGTATATCTCAGGACAGGGCCCATGAGCAGTTCTTC. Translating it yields CASSISQDRAHEQFF. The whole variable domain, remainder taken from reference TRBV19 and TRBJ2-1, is DGGITQSPKYLFRKEGQNVTLSCEQNLNHDAMYWYRQDPGQGLRLIYYSQIVNDFQKGDIAEGYSVSREKKESFPLTVTSAQKNPTAFYLCASSISQDRAHEQFFGPGTRLTVL.

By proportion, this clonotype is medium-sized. For the CDR3, the DNA is TGTGCCACCAGCACTGCCGGGACAGGGTCGGCCGAGCAGTACTTC. Translated: CATSTAGTGSAEQYF. V and J are TRBV15 and TRBJ2-7; 9 bases fit TRBD1. The ends lost 4 bases at V and 6 bases at J; junction bases unmatched: 10. The CDR3 is 15 amino acids. The germline CDR1 and CDR2 sequences are LNHNV and YYDKDF (reference sequence). The full variable domain, completed using reference TRBV15 and TRBJ2-7, is DAMVIQNPRYQVTQFGKPVTLSCSQTLNHNVMYWYQQKSSQAPKLLFHYYDKDFNNEADTPDNFQSRRPNTSFCFLDIRSPGLGDTAMYLCATSTAGTGSAEQYFGPGTRLTVT.

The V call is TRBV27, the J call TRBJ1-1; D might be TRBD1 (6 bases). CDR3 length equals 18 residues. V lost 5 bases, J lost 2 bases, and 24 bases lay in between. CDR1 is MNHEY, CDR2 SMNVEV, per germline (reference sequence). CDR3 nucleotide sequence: TGTGCCAGCAGTCGCGGGGCGGGGGGGGCCCGTACAAACACTGAAGCTTTCTTT. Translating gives CASSRGAGGARTNTEAFF.

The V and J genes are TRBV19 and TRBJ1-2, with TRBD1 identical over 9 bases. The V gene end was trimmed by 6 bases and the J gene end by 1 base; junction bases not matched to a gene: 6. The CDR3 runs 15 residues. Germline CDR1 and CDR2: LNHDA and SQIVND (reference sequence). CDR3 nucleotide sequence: TGTGCCAGTAGAGTTGGGACAGGGATTAACTATGGCTACACCTTC. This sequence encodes CASRVGTGINYGYTF. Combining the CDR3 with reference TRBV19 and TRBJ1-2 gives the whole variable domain DGGITQSPKYLFRKEGQNVTLSCEQNLNHDAMYWYRQDPGQGLRLIYYSQIVNDFQKGDIAEGYSVSREKKESFPLTVTSAQKNPTAFYLCASRVGTGINYGYTFGSGTRLTVV.

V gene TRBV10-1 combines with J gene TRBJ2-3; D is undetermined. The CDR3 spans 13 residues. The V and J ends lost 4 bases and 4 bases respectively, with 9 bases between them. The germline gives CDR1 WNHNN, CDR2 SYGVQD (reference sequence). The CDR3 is CASSGADSDTQYF. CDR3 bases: TGCGCCAGCAGTGGCGCCGATTCAGATACGCAGTATTTT.

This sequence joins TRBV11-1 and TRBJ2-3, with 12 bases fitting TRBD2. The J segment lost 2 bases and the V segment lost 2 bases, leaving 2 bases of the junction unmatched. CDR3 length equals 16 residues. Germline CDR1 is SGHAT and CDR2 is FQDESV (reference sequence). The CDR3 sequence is CASSLWTSGITDTQYF. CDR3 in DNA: TGTGCCAGCAGCTTATGGACTAGCGGGATCACAGATACGCAGTATTTT.

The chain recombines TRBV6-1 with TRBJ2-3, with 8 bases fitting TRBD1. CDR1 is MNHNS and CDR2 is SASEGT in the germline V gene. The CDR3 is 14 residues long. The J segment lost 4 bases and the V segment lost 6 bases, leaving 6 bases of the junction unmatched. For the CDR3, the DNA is TGTGCCAGCAGGCCGGACAGGGTATCAGATACGCAGTATTTT. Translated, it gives CASRPDRVSDTQYF.

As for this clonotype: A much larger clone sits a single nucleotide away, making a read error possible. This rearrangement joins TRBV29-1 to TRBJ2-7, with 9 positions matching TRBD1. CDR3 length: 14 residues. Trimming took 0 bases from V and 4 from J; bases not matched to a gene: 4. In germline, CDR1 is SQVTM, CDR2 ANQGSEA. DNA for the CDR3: TGCAGCGTTGAAGACAACAGGGGGCAGTACGAGCAGTACTTC. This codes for CSVEDNRGQYEQYF.

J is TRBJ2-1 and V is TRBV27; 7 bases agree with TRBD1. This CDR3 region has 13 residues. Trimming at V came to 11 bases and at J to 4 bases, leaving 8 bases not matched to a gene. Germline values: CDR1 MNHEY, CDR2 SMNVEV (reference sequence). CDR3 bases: TGTGCCGTACGTAGGGGGCCTTACAATGAGCAGTTCTTC. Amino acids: CAVRRGPYNEQFF.

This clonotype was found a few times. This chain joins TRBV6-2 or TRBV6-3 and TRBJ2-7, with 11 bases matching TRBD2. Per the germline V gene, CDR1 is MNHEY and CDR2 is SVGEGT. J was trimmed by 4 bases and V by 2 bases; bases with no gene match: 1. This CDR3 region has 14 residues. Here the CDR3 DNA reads TGTGCCAGCAGTTACACTAGCGGGAGTTACGAGCAGTACTTC. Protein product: CASSYTSGSYEQYF.

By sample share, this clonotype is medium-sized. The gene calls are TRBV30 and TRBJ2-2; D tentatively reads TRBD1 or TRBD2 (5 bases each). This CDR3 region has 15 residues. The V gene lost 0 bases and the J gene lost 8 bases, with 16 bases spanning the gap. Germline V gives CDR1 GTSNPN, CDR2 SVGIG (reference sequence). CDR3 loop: CAWSVSGLGQGELFF. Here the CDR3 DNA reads TGTGCCTGGAGTGTCTCGGGGCTCGGCCAAGGGGAGCTGTTTTTT.